One TCR beta chain is described in this entry. Germline loops: CDR1 SGHTA, CDR2 FQGTGA. V dropped 2 bases and J dropped 4; count of bases not matched to a gene: 7. The CDR3 is 15 residues long. The source of the sample is a study of T cell changes during pregnancy in multiple sclerosis. Using immunoSEQ multiplex PCR, the repertoire was profiled, and TCRdb retains in-frame clones only, with some absent. The table has over 70,000 clones, 75% to 95% seen once. The sequence came from a female donor in good health, enrolled as a control in a pregnancy study. This chain links TRBV7-3 with TRBJ2-5; 7 bases match TRBD1. The sample consisted of peripheral blood, taken in the first trimester of pregnancy. The CDR3 bases are TGTGCCAGCAGCTTAGCAGCAGGGGGATTAGAGACCCAGTACTTC. Translated: CASSLAAGGLETQYF.